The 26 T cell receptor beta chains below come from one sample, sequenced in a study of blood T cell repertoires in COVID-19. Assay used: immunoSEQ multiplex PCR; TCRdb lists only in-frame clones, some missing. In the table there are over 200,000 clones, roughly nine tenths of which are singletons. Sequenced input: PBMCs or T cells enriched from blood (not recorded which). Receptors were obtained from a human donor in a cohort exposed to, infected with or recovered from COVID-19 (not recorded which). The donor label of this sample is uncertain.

CDR3 region: CASGPGVRETQYF. DNA for the CDR3: TGTGCCAGCGGCCCAGGGGTTCGGGAGACCCAGTACTTC. The chain uses TRBV9 and TRBJ2-5; possibly TRBD1 for D (6 bases). The CDR3 contains 13 residues. From germline, CDR1 is SGDLS and CDR2 YYNGEE. Deletions cut 7 bases from V and 5 bases from J, with 15 bases between.

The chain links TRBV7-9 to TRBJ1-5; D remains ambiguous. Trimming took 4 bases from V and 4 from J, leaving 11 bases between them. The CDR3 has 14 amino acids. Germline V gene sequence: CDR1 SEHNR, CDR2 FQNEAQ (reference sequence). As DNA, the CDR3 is TGTGCCAGCAGCTCGCTCAGCGGTAATCAGCCCCAGCATTTT. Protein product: CASSSLSGNQPQHF.

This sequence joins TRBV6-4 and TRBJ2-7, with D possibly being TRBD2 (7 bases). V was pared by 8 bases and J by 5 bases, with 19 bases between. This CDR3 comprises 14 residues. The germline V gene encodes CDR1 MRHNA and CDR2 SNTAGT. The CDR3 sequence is CASGGGPLGDEQYF. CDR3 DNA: TGTGCCAGCGGGGGGGGCCCTCTAGGAGACGAGCAGTACTTC.

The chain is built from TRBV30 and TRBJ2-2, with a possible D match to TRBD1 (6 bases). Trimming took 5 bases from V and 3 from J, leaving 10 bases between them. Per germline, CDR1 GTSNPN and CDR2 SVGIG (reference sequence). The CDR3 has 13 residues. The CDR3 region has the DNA TGTGCCTGGGAACAGGGTTACACCGGGGAGCTGTTTTTT. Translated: CAWEQGYTGELFF.

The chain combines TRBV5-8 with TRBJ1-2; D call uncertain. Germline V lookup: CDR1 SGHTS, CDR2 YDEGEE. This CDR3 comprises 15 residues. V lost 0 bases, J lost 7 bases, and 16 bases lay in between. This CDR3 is CASSLGPTGSGGYTF. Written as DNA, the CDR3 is TGTGCCAGCAGCTTGGGCCCCACGGGTTCCGGTGGCTACACCTTC. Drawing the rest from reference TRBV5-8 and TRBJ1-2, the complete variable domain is EAGVTQSPTHLIKTRGQQATLRCSPISGHTSVYWYQQALGLGLQFLLWYDEGEERNRGNFPPRFSGRQFPNYSSELNVNALELEDSALYLCASSLGPTGSGGYTFGSGTRLTVV.

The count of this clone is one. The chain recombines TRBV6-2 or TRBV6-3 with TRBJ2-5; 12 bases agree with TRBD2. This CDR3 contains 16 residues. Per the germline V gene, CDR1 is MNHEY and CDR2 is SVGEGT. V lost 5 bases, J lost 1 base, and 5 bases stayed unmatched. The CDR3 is CASSVTSGGPQETQYF. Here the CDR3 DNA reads TGTGCCAGCAGTGTCACTAGCGGGGGGCCCCAAGAGACCCAGTACTTC.

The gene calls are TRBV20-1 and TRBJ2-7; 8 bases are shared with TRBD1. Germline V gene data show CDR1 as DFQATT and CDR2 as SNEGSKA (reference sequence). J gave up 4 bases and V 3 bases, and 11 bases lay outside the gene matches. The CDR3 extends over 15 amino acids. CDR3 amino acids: CSASSFRGLEYEQYF. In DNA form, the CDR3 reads TGCAGTGCTAGTTCCTTCAGGGGGCTAGAATACGAGCAGTACTTC.

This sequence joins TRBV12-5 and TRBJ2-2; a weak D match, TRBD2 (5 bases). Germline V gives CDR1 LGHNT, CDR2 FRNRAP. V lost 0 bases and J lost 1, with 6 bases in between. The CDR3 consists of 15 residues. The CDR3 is CASGLVLGNTGELFF. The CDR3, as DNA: TGTGCTAGTGGTTTGGTACTAGGGAACACCGGGGAGCTGTTTTTT.

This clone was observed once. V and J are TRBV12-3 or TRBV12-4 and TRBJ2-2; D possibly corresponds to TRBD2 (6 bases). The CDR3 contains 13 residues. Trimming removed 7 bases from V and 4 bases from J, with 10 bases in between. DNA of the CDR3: TGTGCCAGCACATCCGGGGGCACCGGGGAGCTGTTTTTT. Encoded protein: CASTSGGTGELFF.

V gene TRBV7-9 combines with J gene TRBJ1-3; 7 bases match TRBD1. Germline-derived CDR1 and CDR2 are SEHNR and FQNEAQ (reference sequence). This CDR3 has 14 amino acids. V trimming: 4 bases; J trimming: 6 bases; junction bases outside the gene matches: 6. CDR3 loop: CASSSGQITNTIYF. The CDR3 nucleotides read TGTGCCAGCAGCTCGGGACAGATAACAAACACCATATATTTT.

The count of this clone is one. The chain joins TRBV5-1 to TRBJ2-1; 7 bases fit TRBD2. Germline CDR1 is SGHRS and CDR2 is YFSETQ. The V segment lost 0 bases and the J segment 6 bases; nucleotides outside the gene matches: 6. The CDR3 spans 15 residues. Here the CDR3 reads CASSLEEGGVNEQFF. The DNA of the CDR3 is TGCGCCAGCAGCTTGGAAGAGGGAGGGGTCAATGAGCAGTTCTTC.

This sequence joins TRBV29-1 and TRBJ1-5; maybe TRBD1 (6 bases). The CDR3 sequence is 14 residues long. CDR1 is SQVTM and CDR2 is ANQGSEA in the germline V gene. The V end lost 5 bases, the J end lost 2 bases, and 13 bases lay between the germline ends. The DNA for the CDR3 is TGCAGCGTTAGCCAACAGGGCGGCAATCAGCCCCAGCATTTT. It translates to CSVSQQGGNQPQHF.

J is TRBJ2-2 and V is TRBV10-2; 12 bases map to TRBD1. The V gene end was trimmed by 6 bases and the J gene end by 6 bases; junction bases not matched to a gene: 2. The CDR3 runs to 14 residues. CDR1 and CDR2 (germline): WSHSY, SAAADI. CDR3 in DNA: TGCGCCAGCAGGGGACAGGGGGCTCCCGGGGAGCTGTTTTTT. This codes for CASRGQGAPGELFF.

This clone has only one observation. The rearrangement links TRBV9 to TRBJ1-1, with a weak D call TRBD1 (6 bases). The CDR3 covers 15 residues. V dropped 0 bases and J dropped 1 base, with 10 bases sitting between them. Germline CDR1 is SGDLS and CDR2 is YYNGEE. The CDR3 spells CASSVDGTPNTEAFF. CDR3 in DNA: TGTGCCAGCAGCGTAGATGGGACACCGAACACTGAAGCTTTCTTT.

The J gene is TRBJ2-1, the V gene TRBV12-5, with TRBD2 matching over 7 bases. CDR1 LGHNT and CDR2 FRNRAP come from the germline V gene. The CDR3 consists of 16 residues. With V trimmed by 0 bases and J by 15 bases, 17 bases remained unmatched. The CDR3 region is CASGLVQRGPVGIRFF. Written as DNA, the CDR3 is TGTGCTAGTGGTTTGGTACAGCGGGGCCCCGTTGGGATACGGTTCTTC.

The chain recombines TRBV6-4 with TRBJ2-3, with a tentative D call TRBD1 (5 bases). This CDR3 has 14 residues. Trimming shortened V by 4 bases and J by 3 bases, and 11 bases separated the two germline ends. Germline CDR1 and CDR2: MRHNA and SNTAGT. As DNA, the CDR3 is TGTGCCAGCAGTGGGGGCCTCCCTACAGATACGCAGTATTTT. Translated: CASSGGLPTDTQYF.

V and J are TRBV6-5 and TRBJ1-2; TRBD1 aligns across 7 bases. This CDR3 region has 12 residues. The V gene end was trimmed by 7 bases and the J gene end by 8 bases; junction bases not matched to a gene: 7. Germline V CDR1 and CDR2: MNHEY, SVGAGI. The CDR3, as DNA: TGTGCCAGCATTGTCAGGGGGAAAGGCTACACCTTC. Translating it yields CASIVRGKGYTF.

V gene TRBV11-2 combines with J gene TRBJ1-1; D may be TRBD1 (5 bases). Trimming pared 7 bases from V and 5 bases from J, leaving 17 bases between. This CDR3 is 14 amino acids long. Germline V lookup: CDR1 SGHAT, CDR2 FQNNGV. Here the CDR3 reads CASTPWRGGTEAFF. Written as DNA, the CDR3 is TGTGCCAGCACCCCCTGGCGGGGGGGGACTGAAGCTTTCTTT. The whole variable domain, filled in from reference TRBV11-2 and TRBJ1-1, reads EAGVAQSPRYKIIEKRQSVAFWCNPISGHATLYWYQQILGQGPKLLIQFQNNGVVDDSQLPKDRFSAERLKGVDSTLKIQPAKLEDSAVYLCASTPWRGGTEAFFGQGTRLTVV.

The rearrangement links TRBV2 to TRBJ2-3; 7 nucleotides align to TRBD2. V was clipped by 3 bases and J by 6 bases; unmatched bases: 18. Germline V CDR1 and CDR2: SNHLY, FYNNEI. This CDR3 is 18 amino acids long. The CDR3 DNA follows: TGTGCCAGCAGTGAGGAGTTCTTTCTATCGGGGGGTGGTGATACGCAGTATTTT. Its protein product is CASSEEFFLSGGGDTQYF.

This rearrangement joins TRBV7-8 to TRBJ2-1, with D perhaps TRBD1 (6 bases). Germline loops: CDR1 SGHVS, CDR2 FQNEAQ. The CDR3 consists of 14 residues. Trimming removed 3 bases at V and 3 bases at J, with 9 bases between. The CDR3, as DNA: TGTGCCAGCAGCTTCCCAGGGGTCTACAATGAGCAGTTCTTC. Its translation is CASSFPGVYNEQFF.

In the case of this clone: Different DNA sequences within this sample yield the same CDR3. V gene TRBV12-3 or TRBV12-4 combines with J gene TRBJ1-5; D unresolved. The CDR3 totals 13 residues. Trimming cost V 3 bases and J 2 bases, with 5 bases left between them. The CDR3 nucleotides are TGTGCCAGCAGTTTCGGGGGCAATCAGCCCCAGCATTTT. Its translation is CASSFGGNQPQHF.

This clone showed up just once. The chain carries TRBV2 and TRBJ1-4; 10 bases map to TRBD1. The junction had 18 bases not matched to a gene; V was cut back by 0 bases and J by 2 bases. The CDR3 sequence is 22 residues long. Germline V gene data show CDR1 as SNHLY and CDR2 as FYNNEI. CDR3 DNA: TGTGCCAGCAGTGAAGCAGAGGGTAGACAGGGGGCGAGGAGTGGTACTAATGAAAAACTGTTTTTT. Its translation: CASSEAEGRQGARSGTNEKLFF.

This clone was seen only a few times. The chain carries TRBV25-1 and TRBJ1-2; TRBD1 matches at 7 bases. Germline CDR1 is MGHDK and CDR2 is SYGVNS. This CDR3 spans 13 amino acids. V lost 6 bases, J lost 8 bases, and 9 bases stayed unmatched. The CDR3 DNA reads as TGTGCCAGCAGCCCGACTGGAGGGGGCGGCTACACCTTC. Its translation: CASSPTGGGGYTF.

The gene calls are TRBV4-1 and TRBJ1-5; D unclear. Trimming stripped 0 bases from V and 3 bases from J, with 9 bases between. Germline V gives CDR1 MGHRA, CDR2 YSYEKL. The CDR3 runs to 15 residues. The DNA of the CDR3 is TGCGCCAGCAGCCAAGATCTCAGTAACAATCAGCCCCAGCATTTT. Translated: CASSQDLSNNQPQHF.

CDR3 sequence (DNA): TGCGCCAGCAGCTTGGACGCCAGCTCCTACGAGCAGTACTTC. It specifies CASSLDASSYEQYF. The V gene is TRBV5-1, the J gene TRBJ2-7; no reliable D call. Germline V CDR1 and CDR2: SGHRS, YFSETQ. The CDR3 is 14 amino acids. V shed 0 bases and J shed 0 bases, with 7 bases lying between them.

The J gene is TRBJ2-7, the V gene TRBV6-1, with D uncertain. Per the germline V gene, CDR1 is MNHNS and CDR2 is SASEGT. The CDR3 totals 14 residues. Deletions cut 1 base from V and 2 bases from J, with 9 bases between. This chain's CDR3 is CASSEGLVPYEQYF. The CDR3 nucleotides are TGTGCCAGCAGTGAAGGACTGGTGCCCTACGAGCAGTACTTC.